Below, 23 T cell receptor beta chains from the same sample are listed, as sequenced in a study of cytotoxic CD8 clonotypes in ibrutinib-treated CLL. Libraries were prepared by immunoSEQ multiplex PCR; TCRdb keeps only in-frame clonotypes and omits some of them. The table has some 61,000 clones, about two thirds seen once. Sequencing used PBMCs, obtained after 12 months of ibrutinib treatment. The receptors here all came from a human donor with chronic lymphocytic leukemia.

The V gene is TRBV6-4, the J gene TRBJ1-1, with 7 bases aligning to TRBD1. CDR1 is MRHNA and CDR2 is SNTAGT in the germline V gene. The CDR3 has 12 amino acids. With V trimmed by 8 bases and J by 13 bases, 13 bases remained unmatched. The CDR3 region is CASGRDRNWVFF. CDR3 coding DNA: TGTGCCAGCGGCCGGGACAGAAATTGGGTTTTCTTT.

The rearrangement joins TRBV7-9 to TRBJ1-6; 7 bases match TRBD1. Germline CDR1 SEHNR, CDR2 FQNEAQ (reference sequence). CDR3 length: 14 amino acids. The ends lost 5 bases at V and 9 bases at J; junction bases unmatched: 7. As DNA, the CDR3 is TGTGCCAGCAGCCCAAGACAGGGTGGTTCACCCCTCCACTTT. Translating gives CASSPRQGGSPLHF.

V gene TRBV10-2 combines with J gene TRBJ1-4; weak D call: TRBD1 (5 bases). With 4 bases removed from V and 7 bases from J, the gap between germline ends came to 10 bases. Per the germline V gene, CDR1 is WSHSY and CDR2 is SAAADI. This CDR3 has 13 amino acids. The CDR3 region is CASSVQGGEKLFF. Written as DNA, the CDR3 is TGCGCCAGCAGTGTTCAGGGTGGTGAAAAACTGTTTTTT.

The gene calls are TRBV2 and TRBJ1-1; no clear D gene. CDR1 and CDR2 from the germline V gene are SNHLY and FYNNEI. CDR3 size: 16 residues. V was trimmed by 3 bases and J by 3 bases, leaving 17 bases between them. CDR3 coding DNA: TGTGCCAGCAGTGAGGTGGGAATGAATTACGACACTGAAGCTTTCTTT. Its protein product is CASSEVGMNYDTEAFF.

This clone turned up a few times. The CDR3 reads CASSVGTGVNYGYTF. CDR3 sequence (DNA): TGCGCCAGCAGCGTCGGGACAGGGGTTAACTATGGCTACACCTTC. The chain recombines TRBV5-1 with TRBJ1-2; 10 bases map to TRBD1. This CDR3 is built from 15 residues. Trimming at V came to 4 bases and at J to 1 base, leaving 4 bases not matched to a gene. From germline, CDR1 is SGHRS and CDR2 YFSETQ.

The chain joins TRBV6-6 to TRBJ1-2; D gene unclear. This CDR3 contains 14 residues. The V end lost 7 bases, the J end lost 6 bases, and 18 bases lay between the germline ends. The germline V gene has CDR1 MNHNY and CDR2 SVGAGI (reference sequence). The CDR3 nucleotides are TGTGCCAGCACCCACACCGAAATAGGGCATGGCTACACCTTC. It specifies CASTHTEIGHGYTF.

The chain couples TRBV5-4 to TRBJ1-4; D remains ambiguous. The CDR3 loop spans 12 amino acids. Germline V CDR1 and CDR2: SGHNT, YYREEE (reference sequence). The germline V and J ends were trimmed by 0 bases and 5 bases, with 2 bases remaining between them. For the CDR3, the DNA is TGTGCCAGCAGCTTGGAGAATGAAAAACTGTTTTTT. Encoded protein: CASSLENEKLFF.

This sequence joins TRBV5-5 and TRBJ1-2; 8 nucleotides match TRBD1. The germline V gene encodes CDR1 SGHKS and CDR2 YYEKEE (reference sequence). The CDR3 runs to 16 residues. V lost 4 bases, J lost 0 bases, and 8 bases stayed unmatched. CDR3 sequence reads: CASSNRGSASNYGYTF. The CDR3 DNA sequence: TGTGCCAGCAGCAACAGGGGGTCGGCGTCTAACTATGGCTACACCTTC.

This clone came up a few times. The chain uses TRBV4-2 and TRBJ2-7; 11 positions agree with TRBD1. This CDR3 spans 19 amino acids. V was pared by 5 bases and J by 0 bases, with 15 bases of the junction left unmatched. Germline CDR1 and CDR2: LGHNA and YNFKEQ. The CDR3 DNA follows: TGTGCCAGCAGCAAACTTGGACAGGGGGCTGATCCATACTCCTACGAGCAGTACTTC. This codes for CASSKLGQGADPYSYEQYF.

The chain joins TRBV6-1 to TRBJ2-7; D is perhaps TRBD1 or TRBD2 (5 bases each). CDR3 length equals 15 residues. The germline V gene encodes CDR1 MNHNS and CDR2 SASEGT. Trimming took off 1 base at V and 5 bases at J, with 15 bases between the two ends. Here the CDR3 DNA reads TGTGCCAGCAGTGAAGTGGGGAGACGGGGCGACGAGCAGTACTTC. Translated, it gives CASSEVGRRGDEQYF.

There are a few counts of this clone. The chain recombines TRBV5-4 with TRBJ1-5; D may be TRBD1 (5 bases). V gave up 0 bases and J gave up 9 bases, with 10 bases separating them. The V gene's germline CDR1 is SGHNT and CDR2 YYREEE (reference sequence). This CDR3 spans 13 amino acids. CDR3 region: CASSLESGGPQHF. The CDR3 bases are TGTGCCAGCAGCTTGGAATCCGGGGGGCCCCAGCATTTT.

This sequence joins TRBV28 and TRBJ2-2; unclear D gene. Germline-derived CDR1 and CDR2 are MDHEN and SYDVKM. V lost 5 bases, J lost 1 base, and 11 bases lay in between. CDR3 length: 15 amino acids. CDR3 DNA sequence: TGTGCCAGCAGTAAGACAAAGGGGAACACCGGGGAGCTGTTTTTT. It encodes CASSKTKGNTGELFF. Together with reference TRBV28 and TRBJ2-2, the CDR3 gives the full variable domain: DVKVTQSSRYLVKRTGEKVFLECVQDMDHENMFWYRQDPGLGLRLIYFSYDVKMKEKGDIPEGYSVSREKKERFSLILESASTNQTSMYLCASSKTKGNTGELFFGEGSRLTVL.

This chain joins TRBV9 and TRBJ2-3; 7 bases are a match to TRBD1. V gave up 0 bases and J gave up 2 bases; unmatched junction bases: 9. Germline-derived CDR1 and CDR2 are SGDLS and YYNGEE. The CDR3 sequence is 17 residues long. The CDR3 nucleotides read TGTGCCAGCAGCGTAGGGGGACAGAGACTTTACACAGATACGCAGTATTTT. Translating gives CASSVGGQRLYTDTQYF.

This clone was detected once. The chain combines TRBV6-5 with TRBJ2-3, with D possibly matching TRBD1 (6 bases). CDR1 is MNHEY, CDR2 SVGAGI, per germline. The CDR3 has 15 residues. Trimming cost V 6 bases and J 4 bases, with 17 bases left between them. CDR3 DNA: TGTGCCAGCAGGGCTAGGACAGTTGTTCCAGATACGCAGTATTTT. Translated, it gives CASRARTVVPDTQYF.

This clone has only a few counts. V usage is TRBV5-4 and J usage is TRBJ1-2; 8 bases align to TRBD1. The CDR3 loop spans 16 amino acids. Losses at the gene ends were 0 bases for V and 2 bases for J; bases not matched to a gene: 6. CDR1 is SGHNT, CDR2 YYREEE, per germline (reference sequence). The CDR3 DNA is TGTGCCAGCAGCTTGGGGAGCAGGGGGCAGAACTATGGCTACACCTTC. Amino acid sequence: CASSLGSRGQNYGYTF.

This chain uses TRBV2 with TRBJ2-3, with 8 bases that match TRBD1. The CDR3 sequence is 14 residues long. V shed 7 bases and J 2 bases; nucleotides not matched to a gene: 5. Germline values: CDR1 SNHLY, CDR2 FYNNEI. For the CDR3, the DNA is TGTGCCAGCATAACAGGGGGTAACACAGATACGCAGTATTTT. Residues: CASITGGNTDTQYF.

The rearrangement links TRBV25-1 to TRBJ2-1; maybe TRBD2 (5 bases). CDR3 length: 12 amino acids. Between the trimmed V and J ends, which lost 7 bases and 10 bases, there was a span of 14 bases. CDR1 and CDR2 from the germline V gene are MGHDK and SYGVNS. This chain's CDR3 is CASTEGLWEQFF. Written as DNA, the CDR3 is TGTGCCAGCACCGAGGGCCTTTGGGAGCAGTTCTTC. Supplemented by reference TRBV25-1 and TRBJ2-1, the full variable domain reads EADIYQTPRYLVIGTGKKITLECSQTMGHDKMYWYQQDPGMELHLIHYSYGVNSTEKGDLSSESTVSRIRTEHFPLTLESARPSHTSQYLCASTEGLWEQFFGPGTRLTVL.

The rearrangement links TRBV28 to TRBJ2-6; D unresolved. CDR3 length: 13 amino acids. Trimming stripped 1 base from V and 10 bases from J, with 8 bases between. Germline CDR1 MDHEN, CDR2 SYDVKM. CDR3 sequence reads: CASSLSGVNVLTF. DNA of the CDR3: TGTGCCAGCAGTTTATCTGGGGTAAACGTCCTGACTTTC.

The CDR3 sequence: CAISERGLADTQYF. The CDR3 bases are TGTGCCATCAGTGAGAGGGGGTTGGCAGATACGCAGTATTTT. This chain joins TRBV10-3 and TRBJ2-3; D is possibly TRBD1 (6 bases). There are 14 residues in the CDR3. The germline CDR1 and CDR2 sequences are ENHRY and SYGVKD. The V end was cut by 2 bases, the J end by 4 bases, with 10 bases between.

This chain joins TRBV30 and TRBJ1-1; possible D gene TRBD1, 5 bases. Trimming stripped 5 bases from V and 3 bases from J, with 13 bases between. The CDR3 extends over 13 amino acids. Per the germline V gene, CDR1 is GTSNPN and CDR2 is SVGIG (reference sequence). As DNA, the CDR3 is TGTGCCTGGGAAGACGGGGGGGACACTGAAGCTTTCTTT. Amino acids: CAWEDGGDTEAFF.

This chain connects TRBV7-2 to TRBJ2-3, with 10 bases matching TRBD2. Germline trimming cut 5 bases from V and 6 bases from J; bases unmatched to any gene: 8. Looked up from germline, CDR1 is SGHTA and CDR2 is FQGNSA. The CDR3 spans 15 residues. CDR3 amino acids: CASSPSGGVVDTQYF. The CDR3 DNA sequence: TGTGCCAGCAGCCCTAGCGGGGGAGTGGTGGATACGCAGTATTTT.

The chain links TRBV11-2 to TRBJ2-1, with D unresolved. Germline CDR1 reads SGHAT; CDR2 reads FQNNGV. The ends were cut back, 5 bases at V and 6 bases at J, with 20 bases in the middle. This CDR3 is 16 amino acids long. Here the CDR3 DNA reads TGTGCCAGCAGCGTCCCAGCTGGGGTAGGAAGCAATGAGCAGTTCTTC. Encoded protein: CASSVPAGVGSNEQFF.

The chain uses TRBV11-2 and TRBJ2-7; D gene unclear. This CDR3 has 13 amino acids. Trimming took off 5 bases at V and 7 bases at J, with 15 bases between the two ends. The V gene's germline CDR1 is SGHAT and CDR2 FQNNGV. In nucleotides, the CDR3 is TGTGCCAGCAGCGTCCCCCCCCCGGGTGAGCAGTACTTC. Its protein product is CASSVPPPGEQYF.